This entry lists 19 T cell receptor beta chains sequenced from one sample in a study of OX40 agonist ivuxolimab in advanced cancers. Sequencing was performed with immunoSEQ multiplex PCR; in TCRdb, only in-frame clones are kept and a portion is missing. This sample has some 100,000 clones, with about 85% found just once. The material was CD4+ or CD8+ T cells sorted from blood, obtained in a trial of the OX40 agonist ivuxolimab. The receptors here all came from an adult with an advanced solid tumor such as melanoma, head and neck, liver or kidney cancer.

The chain recombines TRBV19 with TRBJ1-4; maybe TRBD1 (6 bases). The CDR3 has 16 residues. Trimming removed 2 bases at V and 2 bases at J, with 12 bases between. Germline loops: CDR1 LNHDA, CDR2 SQIVND (reference sequence). CDR3 nucleotide sequence: TGTGCCAGTAGTATATTGGGGGCGCGGACTAATGAAAAACTGTTTTTT. This encodes CASSILGARTNEKLFF.

This sequence joins TRBV7-7 and TRBJ2-5, with no clear D. The CDR3 extends over 12 amino acids. V lost 2 bases to trimming and J lost 4 bases, with 5 bases between them. Germline CDR1 SSHAT, CDR2 FNYEAQ (reference sequence). The CDR3 protein is CASSLFGETQYF. The CDR3 DNA reads TGTGCCAGCAGCTTATTCGGAGAGACCCAGTACTTC.

V and J are TRBV28 and TRBJ2-6; 8 bases are shared with TRBD1. J was trimmed by 2 bases and V by 7 bases; bases with no gene match: 1. Germline V gene sequence: CDR1 MDHEN, CDR2 SYDVKM. This CDR3 spans 14 amino acids. CDR3: CASTGGAGANVLTF. DNA for the CDR3: TGTGCCAGCACAGGGGGCGCTGGGGCCAACGTCCTGACTTTC.

The chain is built from TRBV5-6 and TRBJ1-4, with TRBD1 matching 8 bases. The CDR3 contains 16 residues. The germline V gene encodes CDR1 SGHDT and CDR2 YYEEEE. Trimming at V came to 3 bases and at J to 7 bases, leaving 11 bases not matched to a gene. The CDR3 sequence: CASSSSRDRSVEKLFF. The CDR3 DNA reads as TGTGCCAGCAGCTCGTCCCGGGACAGGTCCGTTGAAAAACTGTTTTTT.

This chain uses TRBV29-1 with TRBJ2-3, with D possibly TRBD2 on 6 matching bases. Trimming stripped 3 bases from V and 1 base from J, with 8 bases between. The germline CDR1 and CDR2 sequences are SQVTM and ANQGSEA. CDR3 length: 13 residues. The CDR3 sequence is CSVDSGGTDTQYF. The CDR3 coding sequence is TGCAGCGTTGATTCGGGGGGCACAGATACGCAGTATTTT.

The chain joins TRBV4-2 to TRBJ1-3, with unresolved D. The CDR3 contains 22 residues. CDR1 and CDR2 (germline): LGHNA, YNFKEQ. Trimming took off 0 bases at V and 4 bases at J, with 31 bases between the two ends. CDR3 sequence reads: CASSQDDWRREGGRFHGNTIYF. In nucleotides, the CDR3 is TGTGCCAGCAGCCAAGATGATTGGCGAAGGGAAGGAGGGAGGTTCCACGGAAACACCATATATTTT.

The chain recombines TRBV5-1 with TRBJ2-2; TRBD2 agrees at 8 bases. The CDR3 is made up of 16 amino acids. Germline V gives CDR1 SGHRS, CDR2 YFSETQ. V shed 2 bases and J 0 bases; nucleotides not matched to a gene: 3. In DNA, the CDR3 is TGCGCCAGCAGCTTAACTAGCGGAACGAACACCGGGGAGCTGTTTTTT. This gives the protein CASSLTSGTNTGELFF.

This clone came up once. The rearrangement uses TRBV7-2 and TRBJ2-7; D possibly corresponds to TRBD2 (5 bases). Trimming cost V 5 bases and J 3 bases, with 14 bases left between them. The CDR3 is made up of 14 amino acids. The V gene's germline CDR1 is SGHTA and CDR2 FQGNSA. The CDR3 protein is CASSVGSGGYEQYV. Here the CDR3 DNA reads TGTGCCAGCAGCGTTGGGTCAGGAGGCTACGAGCAGTACGTC.

This chain connects TRBV20-1 to TRBJ2-3; unclear D gene. The CDR3 has 11 amino acids. The germline CDR1 and CDR2 sequences are DFQATT and SNEGSKA (reference sequence). CDR3 DNA sequence: TGCAGGGCCGGGCCCACAGATACGCAGTATTTT. It is translated as CRAGPTDTQYF.

A word on this clone: The sample contains more than one DNA sequence encoding this CDR3. The chain links TRBV6-5 to TRBJ2-7; D might be TRBD2 (6 bases). This CDR3 has 16 residues. Trimming left V 0 bases short and J 0 bases short, with 12 bases between. Germline V gene data show CDR1 as MNHEY and CDR2 as SVGAGI. The DNA for the CDR3 is TGTGCCAGCAGTTACTCCGGGGGTTTCAGCTCCTACGAGCAGTACTTC. Its protein product is CASSYSGGFSSYEQYF.

In DNA, the CDR3 is TGTGCCAGCAGCTTGACGGGAACAGTTCATAATGAGCAGTTCTTC. The encoded protein is CASSLTGTVHNEQFF. This sequence joins TRBV14 and TRBJ2-1; D possibly corresponds to TRBD2 (5 bases). This CDR3 is built from 15 residues. Trimming shortened V by 5 bases and J by 7 bases, and 18 bases separated the two germline ends. In germline, CDR1 is SGHDN, CDR2 FVKESK.

The chain couples TRBV4-1 to TRBJ2-6; D call uncertain. Deletions cut 1 base from V and 2 bases from J, with 6 bases between. This CDR3 spans 15 amino acids. Germline loops: CDR1 MGHRA, CDR2 YSYEKL. CDR3 loop: CASSQARAGANVLTF. In DNA, the CDR3 is TGCGCCAGCAGCCAAGCAAGGGCTGGGGCCAACGTCCTGACTTTC.

This chain uses TRBV6-1 with TRBJ1-6, with 7 bases identical to TRBD1. With 7 bases clipped from V and 10 bases from J, the junction kept 13 bases outside the gene matches. Germline CDR1 MNHNS, CDR2 SASEGT. This CDR3 contains 15 residues. The CDR3 coding sequence is TGTGCCAGCATTCTCCTCACAGGGGTGGTATCACCCCTCCACTTT. As protein: CASILLTGVVSPLHF.

Note on this clone: Relative to the germline gene, one junction end is altered; a read error may explain this. The chain employs TRBV28 and TRBJ2-3; 9 bases match TRBD1. This CDR3 has 15 residues. From germline, CDR1 is MDHEN and CDR2 SYDVKM. The CDR3 is CATGTGKGSTDTQYF. Written as DNA, the CDR3 is TGCGCGACCGGGACAGGGAAGGGGAGCACAGATACGCAGTATTTT.

This chain connects TRBV10-3 to TRBJ2-3; 7 nucleotides line up with TRBD2. The CDR3 is 15 amino acids. J gave up 3 bases and V 6 bases, and 9 bases lay outside the gene matches. Germline CDR1 reads ENHRY; CDR2 reads SYGVKD. CDR3 amino acids: CAISGQTGGTDTQYF. The CDR3, as DNA: TGTGCCATCAGCGGACAAACCGGGGGGACAGATACGCAGTATTTT.

V and J are TRBV18 and TRBJ2-7; TRBD1 matches 7 bases. V shed 3 bases and J 5 bases; nucleotides not matched to a gene: 7. The CDR3 is made up of 14 amino acids. The germline CDR1 and CDR2 sequences are KGHSH and LQKENI. The CDR3 region is CASSPTRGGNEQYV. The CDR3 DNA sequence: TGTGCCAGCTCACCTACGCGAGGGGGCAACGAGCAGTACGTC.

The chain couples TRBV4-3 to TRBJ1-2; the D is unclear. The germline gives CDR1 LGHNA, CDR2 YSLEER. The CDR3 length is 14 residues. V gave up 4 bases and J gave up 5 bases, with 14 bases separating them. The CDR3 DNA is TGCGCCAGCAGCCCGCGGGAGGGAGGGTATGGCTACACCTTC. This translates into CASSPREGGYGYTF.

The V gene is TRBV19, the J gene TRBJ2-7, with 9 bases fitting TRBD1. Germline V CDR1 and CDR2: LNHDA, SQIVND (reference sequence). Unmatched junction bases numbered 6, after V lost 11 bases and J lost 1 base. The CDR3 consists of 13 residues. The CDR3 DNA sequence: TGTGCCTCTGGTGGGACAGGGTCCTACGAGCAGTACTTC. It specifies CASGGTGSYEQYF.

This chain joins TRBV29-1 and TRBJ1-2, with D perhaps TRBD1 (5 bases). The V end lost 4 bases, the J end lost 4 bases, and 10 bases lay between the germline ends. From germline, CDR1 is SQVTM and CDR2 ANQGSEA. CDR3 length equals 12 residues. CDR3 amino acids: CSVAGTIYGYTF. The CDR3 bases are TGCAGCGTTGCCGGGACGATCTATGGCTACACCTTC. Variable domain in full (rest from reference TRBV29-1 and TRBJ1-2): SAVISQKPSRDICQRGTSLTIQCQVDSQVTMMFWYRQQPGQSLTLIATANQGSEATYESGFVIDKFPISRPNLTFSTLTVSNMSPEDSSIYLCSVAGTIYGYTFGSGTRLTVV.